This TCR beta chain came from a study of cytomegalovirus exposure and HLA in healthy donors (dated by TCRdb to about 2017). A note on the overall study: In an earlier analysis of 587 of the donors, 276 Gb of sequence data and about 110 million unique TCR beta sequences from roughly 190 million T cells were reported. An early release covering approximately 600 HLA-typed donors comprised approximately 290 gigabases of sequencing data and approximately 80 million unique TCR sequences. Of the 350 to 400 genotyped donors, about 80% fell in the genetic ancestry cluster associated with self-reported Caucasian donors. The study was designed to test whether signatures of past pathogen exposure could be identified by cataloging public T cell receptors. The study used immunosequencing to profile the T cell repertoires of hundreds of subjects and linked those repertoires to cytomegalovirus serostatus. Besides the first cohort of roughly 640 subjects, a separate validation cohort made up of around 120 different subjects was used. High-throughput TCR immunosequencing, statistical association of individual TCRs with disease status, and machine learning were combined to predict cytomegalovirus infection status. A later analysis re-analyzed previously published TCR beta repertoires from 660 or so donors and added high-resolution HLA genotyping to study TCR occurrence patterns. The later analysis used no new phenotypic data to find candidate immune exposures, relying instead on TCR beta sequences and their occurrence across donors. An earlier analysis of some 600 of the donors applied high-throughput TCR beta sequencing to assess whether each TCR beta V gene segment acted as functional or pseudogenic. Donor age, sex, ethnicity and CMV serostatus were compiled alongside the repertoire data. A later genetic analysis took genome-wide SNP genotypes for about three fifths of the 666 donors and used that subset as a discovery cohort. Every repertoire in the discovery cohort had been generated on one and the same sequencing platform. Both class I and class II loci were covered by HLA typing, at four-digit resolution. The number of typed donors differed by locus: roughly 629-640 for A, B, C, DRB1 and DQB1; 500 to 550 for DQA1; over 600 for DPA1; and roughly 450 for DPB1. About five DR-DQ haplotypes were treated as single units for association and clustering because of strong linkage in the cohort. Among 398 genotyped donors of the cohort, an average of about 240,000 unique TCR beta nucleotide sequences were sequenced per donor, roughly 18% of them non-productive. Study-level results and caveats: Because HLA typing was missing for some donors at each locus, association tests included only the typed subset. According to a later analysis, parvovirus B19, influenza, CMV and Epstein-Barr virus appeared linked to several top co-occurrence clusters. The authors suggested that the approach could potentially be generalized to other disease states and immunological phenotypes. While some public TCRs were present in many individuals, most TCR sequences turned up only very rarely across donors. Roughly uniform sequencing depth across donors was assumed in presence/absence analyses, although this assumption may not hold. A later analysis found that TCR association rates varied across HLA loci, with DRB1 alleles showing the most associated TCRs and HLA-C alleles the fewest. In vitro tests confirmed that a few of the cytomegalovirus-associated TCR beta chains recognize cytomegalovirus antigens. The study gave a list of 150 to 200 TCR beta chains associated with cytomegalovirus. In a later genetic analysis, a missense DCLRE1C variant was associated with V-gene and J-gene trimming of TCR beta chains, and the association was replicated in an independent cohort. Correlated functional status among segregating V segments might reflect linkage disequilibrium, but an unknown experimental factor could not be ruled out. Assigning TCR associations to individual alleles was difficult when HLA alleles, especially DR and DQ, strongly co-occurred. Some IMGT-functional V segments, including TRBV6-2 and TRBV6-3, could not be distinguished by the 87-base-pair reads and were therefore excluded. In a later analysis, most CMV-associated TCR beta chains were found to appear HLA-restricted, with HLA associations seemingly driven largely by CMV exposure. The cohort was sequenced for TCR beta chains only, and without alpha or paired-chain data the features that could be detected were limited. A later analysis found that HLA-associated TCR beta chains were more clonally expanded and had lower generation probabilities than equally common non-associated chains. The classifier was reported to diagnose cytomegalovirus status with high specificity and sensitivity in both the original cohort and the validation cohort. For the cohort, immune exposure information was limited to CMV serostatus. A later analysis associated about 18,000 TCR beta sequences with specific HLA alleles at a false discovery rate of 0.05. A further reported finding was that TCR beta sequences accurately predicted the HLA-A and HLA-B alleles for most subjects in the first cohort. A cluster of highly shared sequence variants was judged likely to represent a technical artifact of the sequencing pipeline. In a later genetic analysis, fewer N-insertions in productive TCRs were reported among donors in an Asian-associated ancestry cluster than the approximately 670-donor mean. Broadly in line with IMGT annotations, most TCR beta V segments showed up in productive rearrangements about 90% or about 30% of the time in an earlier analysis of 450 to 600 of the donors. The earlier analysis of a few hundred of the donors excluded around 17 rarely observed V segments, including chromosome 9 orphons, because counts were too low.

This clone has more than one count but fewer than ten. Its antigen is unknown. No base quality values were provided; no much bigger clone lies one nucleotide off. To prepare the library, the immunoSEQ multiplex PCR assay was applied. The multiplex PCR relied on a mix of 60 forward primers for TCR Vbeta segments and 13 reverse primers for TCR Jbeta segments. A multiplex PCR assay on genomic DNA amplified the CDR3 region of rearranged TCR beta genes. The amplified TCR beta libraries were sequenced on the Illumina HiSeq System as 87-base-pair reads. On the study's bioinformatics: A later analysis tallied roughly 80 million unique TCR beta chains across the 666 repertoires, and 10 million to 11 million of those chains were shared by two or more donors. To remove PCR and sequencing errors, raw reads were error-corrected and collapsed into unique sequences using a nearest-neighbor algorithm that merged closely related sequences. V, D and J gene segments were assigned by aligning CDR3 sequences to IMGT reference sequences. For a sequence to be retained, at least a six-nucleotide match to both a V gene segment and a J gene segment was required. Rearrangements were classified as productive when the CDR3 lacked stop codons and remained in frame with V and J, and all other rearrangements were classified as non-productive. Following IMGT convention, CDR3 was defined as the stretch from the second conserved V-encoded cysteine to the conserved J-encoded phenylalanine. In an earlier analysis of around 600 of the donors, sequences lacking an unambiguous match to a single V gene segment were excluded. In an earlier analysis of approximately 560 of the donors, a V segment was called functional when productive rearrangements were above 56.7%, and segregating when the standard deviation between donors exceeded 5%. A statistical classification framework was developed to diagnose cytomegalovirus status using the catalog of TCR beta chain sequences. In a later analysis, TCR nucleotide sequences were compared against IMGT/GENE-DB human TR gene sequences so that V and J genes could be assigned. A later analysis assigned CDR3 sequences and most-parsimonious VDJ recombination scenarios with the TCRdist pipeline. A later analysis defined each TCR beta chain by its CDR3 amino acid sequence plus V-gene family, and excluded reads lacking a unique V-gene family. As a way to deal with suspected cross-contamination and a sequencing artifact, a later analysis dropped more than 500 nucleotide sequences that were highly shared and had low generation probability. A later analysis calculated a clonal expansion index for each public chain from normalized within-repertoire ranks of inferred template counts. Generation probabilities in a later analysis came from a VDJ recombination model fitted to out-of-frame rearrangements, and those results were checked against IGoR. A later analysis scored TCR-TCR, TCR-HLA and TCR-CMV co-occurrence with hypergeometric tests, applying a repertoire-size bias correction to TCR pairs. A later analysis estimated false discovery rates by permuting HLA or CMV assignments 20 times. In a later analysis, co-occurring TCRs were grouped using DBSCAN, and TCRdist sequence similarity was added for clustering within HLA-allele-positive subsets. Repertoires with fewer than 30,000 or more than 120,000 public chains, plus five repertoires with anomalous nucleotide sharing, were excluded from co-occurrence clustering. What TCRdb holds here is the immuneACCESS table cut down to in-frame rearrangements. Part of the clones is not present; checked against another copy, under half of the missing clones reflect an unresolved V gene, and the others are unexplained. That table supplies the V and J calls and clone size; D and trimming were determined from the DNA. The sample has roughly 110,000 clones on record, 74% of them singletons. The top ten constitute 2% to 2.5% of the sample.

The cohort consisted of 670 or so healthy bone marrow donors. Cohort members were all nominally healthy when sampled, although unrecorded immune exposures were likely present. CMV serostatus was positive for 289 and negative for 352 of the 666 cohort members, and was not recorded for this donor. A peripheral blood sample was collected from each donor, and TCR beta sequencing was performed on peripheral blood mononuclear cells. Genomic DNA extraction from the blood cell samples was performed with the Qiagen DNeasy Blood Extraction Kit. V is clipped by 3 bases and J by 4 bases, and the sequence between their germline boundaries is 9 bases long. The CDR3 goes from the cysteine to the phenylalanine over 13 residues. Of the read, only the CDR3 DNA is kept; its 39 bases are in frame from base 1. The germline V gene yields SGHVS for CDR1 and FNYEAQ for CDR2.

This TCR came from a human donor in good health. Sequencing was carried out using PBMCs. This chain is built from TRBV7-6 and TRBJ2-5, with no D gene named confidently. In nucleotides, the sequence is TGTGCCAGCAGCTTTTTAGTCGGAGAGACCCAGTACTTC. Its protein is CASSFLVGETQYF.